This TCR beta chain was observed in a study of cytomegalovirus exposure and HLA in healthy donors (TCRdb year 2017). The study in broad terms: An earlier analysis of around 600 of the donors reported 250 to 350 Gb of sequence data and approximately 110 million unique TCR beta sequences from some 180 million T cells. An early release covering roughly 600 HLA-typed donors comprised approximately 290 gigabases of sequencing data and around 80 million unique TCR sequences. The genetic ancestry cluster associated with self-reported Caucasian donors included approximately 85% of the roughly 360 genotyped donors. The aim of the study was to test whether cataloging public T cell receptors could identify signatures of past pathogen exposure. The T cell repertoires of several hundred subjects were profiled by immunosequencing and related to cytomegalovirus serostatus. Besides the first cohort of about 730 subjects, a separate validation cohort made up of about 120 different subjects was used. High-throughput TCR immunosequencing, statistical association of individual TCRs with disease status, and machine learning were combined to predict cytomegalovirus infection status. In a later analysis, previously published TCR beta repertoires from about 640 donors were re-analyzed and high-resolution HLA genotyping was added so that TCR occurrence patterns could be studied. Rather than drawing on any new phenotypic data, the later analysis identified candidate immune exposures from TCR beta sequences and the way those sequences occurred across donors. In an earlier analysis of roughly 540 of the donors, high-throughput TCR beta sequencing was used to judge whether each TCR beta V gene segment behaved as functional or pseudogenic. Alongside the repertoire data, information on donor age, sex, ethnicity and CMV serostatus was compiled. A later genetic analysis took genome-wide SNP genotypes for about 55% of the 666 donors and used that subset as a discovery cohort. All discovery cohort repertoires had been generated on a single sequencing platform. Class I and class II HLA loci were covered by the typing at four-digit resolution. The number of donors typed differed by locus, with 629-630 for A, B, C, DRB1 and DQB1, 522 for DQA1, some 570 for DPA1, and 450 to 480 for DPB1. Because of strong linkage in the cohort, roughly five DR-DQ haplotypes were treated as single units for association and clustering. On average, around 240,000 unique TCR beta nucleotide sequences were sequenced per donor among a few hundred genotyped donors of the cohort, with 15% to 20% of those sequences being non-productive.

This clone was observed a handful of times. The clone's antigen remains unknown. No base quality information exists; no much larger clone differs at one position. The study at large found these results: A few of the identified cytomegalovirus-associated TCR beta chains were confirmed in vitro to be specific for cytomegalovirus antigens. Sequencing depth was assumed to be roughly uniform across donors in the presence/absence analyses, though that assumption may not hold. According to a later genetic analysis, donors in an Asian-associated ancestry cluster had fewer N-insertions in productive TCRs than the approximately 700-donor mean. According to a later analysis, TCR association rates differed among HLA loci, with DRB1 alleles showing the most associated TCRs and HLA-C alleles showing the fewest. When HLA alleles, especially DR and DQ, strongly co-occurred, attributing TCR associations to individual alleles was difficult. In the study, around 150 TCR beta chains were listed as associated with cytomegalovirus. Linkage disequilibrium might explain the correlated functional status among segregating V segments, but an unknown experimental factor could not be excluded. An association between a missense DCLRE1C variant and V-gene and J-gene trimming of TCR beta chains was found in a later genetic analysis and replicated in an independent cohort. An earlier analysis of around 540 of the donors showed that most TCR beta V segments appeared in productive rearrangements either about 87% or about 30% of the time, which broadly matched IMGT annotations. A later analysis associated about 17,000 TCR beta sequences with specific HLA alleles at a false discovery rate of 0.05. Most CMV-associated TCR beta chains appeared to be HLA-restricted in a later analysis, and the HLA associations seemed to be driven largely by CMV exposure. A cluster of highly shared sequence variants was judged likely to represent a technical artifact of the sequencing pipeline. Several of the top co-occurrence clusters appeared to be linked to parvovirus B19, influenza, CMV and Epstein-Barr virus, according to a later analysis. Compared with equally common non-associated chains, HLA-associated TCR beta chains in a later analysis were more clonally expanded and had lower generation probabilities. Immune exposure information for the cohort was limited to CMV serostatus. Because some donors lacked HLA typing at each locus, the association tests relied only on the typed subset. While some public TCRs were present in many individuals, most TCR sequences turned up only very rarely across donors. A further reported finding was that TCR beta sequences accurately predicted the HLA-A and HLA-B alleles for most subjects in the first cohort. In this cohort, only TCR beta chains were sequenced, and detectable features were limited by the absence of alpha or paired-chain data. The classifier was reported to diagnose cytomegalovirus status with high specificity and sensitivity in both the original cohort and the validation cohort. The 87-base-pair reads could not distinguish some IMGT-functional V segments, including TRBV6-2 and TRBV6-3, so those segments were excluded. Because counts were too low, roughly 18 rarely observed V segments, including chromosome 9 orphons, were left out of the earlier analysis of some 640 of the donors. The authors suggested that the approach could potentially be generalized to other disease states and immunological phenotypes.

Libraries were built with the immunoSEQ multiplex PCR assay. For the multiplex PCR, a mixture combining 60 forward primers for TCR Vbeta segments and 13 reverse primers for TCR Jbeta segments was used. The CDR3 region of rearranged TCR beta genes was amplified from genomic DNA with a multiplex PCR assay. Amplified TCR beta libraries were sequenced as 87-base-pair reads on the Illumina HiSeq System. From the authors' description of their analysis: A later analysis counted 75 million to 100 million unique TCR beta chains across the approximately 700 repertoires, and roughly 9.9 million of these chains were shared by at least two donors. A nearest-neighbor algorithm error-corrected the raw reads and collapsed the reads into unique sequences, merging closely related sequences to remove PCR and sequencing errors. CDR3 sequences were aligned to IMGT reference sequences to assign V, D and J gene segments. For a sequence to be retained, a match of at least six nucleotides was required to both a V gene segment and a J gene segment. A rearrangement was called productive if the CDR3 had no stop codons and remained in frame with V and J, and every other rearrangement was called non-productive. Following IMGT convention, CDR3 was defined as the stretch from the second conserved V-encoded cysteine up to the conserved J-encoded phenylalanine. Sequences without an unambiguous match to a single V gene segment were excluded from the earlier analysis of about 630 of the donors. An earlier analysis of 587 of the donors classified V segments as functional when productive rearrangements were above 56.7% and as segregating when the standard deviation between donors was above 5%. A statistical classification framework was built to diagnose cytomegalovirus status from the catalog of TCR beta chain sequences. In a later analysis, TCR nucleotide sequences were compared against IMGT/GENE-DB human TR gene sequences so that V and J genes could be assigned. Using the TCRdist pipeline, a later analysis assigned CDR3 sequences along with most-parsimonious VDJ recombination scenarios. A later analysis defined each TCR beta chain by its CDR3 amino acid sequence plus V-gene family, and excluded reads lacking a unique V-gene family. In a later analysis, around 600 highly shared, low-generation-probability nucleotide sequences were removed to address suspected cross-contamination and a sequencing artifact. A later analysis calculated a clonal expansion index for each public chain from normalized within-repertoire ranks of inferred template counts. Generation probabilities in a later analysis came from a VDJ recombination model fitted to out-of-frame rearrangements, and those results were checked against IGoR. A later analysis scored TCR-TCR, TCR-HLA and TCR-CMV co-occurrence with hypergeometric tests, applying a repertoire-size bias correction to TCR pairs. To estimate false discovery rates, a later analysis permuted the HLA or CMV assignments 20 times. In a later analysis, co-occurring TCRs were grouped using DBSCAN, and TCRdist sequence similarity was added for clustering within HLA-allele-positive subsets. Repertoires with fewer than 30,000 or more than 120,000 public chains were left out of co-occurrence clustering, as were about 5 repertoires with anomalous nucleotide sharing. TCRdb took this table from immuneACCESS and kept in-frame rearrangements with V and J called. Such tables lack part of the clones; where checked against another copy, unresolved V genes explain under half of the gap, and the rest is unexplained. From that table come the V and J calls and clone size; the DNA was used to work out D and trimming. Present in this sample are roughly 250,000 clones, just under 85% of which were seen just once. The ten largest account for roughly 2% of the sample.

In total, roughly 670 healthy bone marrow donors made up the cohort. All cohort members were sampled while nominally healthy, although unrecorded immune exposures were likely present. The donor was CMV seropositive and was included in the group of 270 or so seropositive cohort members. Every donor gave a peripheral blood sample, and the peripheral blood mononuclear cells from that sample were used for TCR beta sequencing. Genomic DNA extraction from the blood cell samples was performed with the Qiagen DNeasy Blood Extraction Kit. The CDR3 contains 16 residues, cysteine and phenylalanine counted. Only the CDR3 region is kept as DNA, spanning 48 bases read in frame from base 1. The junction shows trimming of 1 base on V and 6 bases on J, plus 16 bases between the germline ends. The germline V gene yields MGHDK for CDR1 and SYGVNS for CDR2.

This sequence was found in a middle-aged woman in good health and CMV-seropositive. Sequencing was carried out using PBMCs. The chain is made from TRBV25-1 and TRBJ2-1; a tentative D call is TRBD2 (6 bases match). The CDR3 reads as follows: CASSELGGARGNEQFF. The DNA is TGTGCCAGCAGTGAATTGGGCGGGGCGAGGGGCAATGAGCAGTTCTTC.